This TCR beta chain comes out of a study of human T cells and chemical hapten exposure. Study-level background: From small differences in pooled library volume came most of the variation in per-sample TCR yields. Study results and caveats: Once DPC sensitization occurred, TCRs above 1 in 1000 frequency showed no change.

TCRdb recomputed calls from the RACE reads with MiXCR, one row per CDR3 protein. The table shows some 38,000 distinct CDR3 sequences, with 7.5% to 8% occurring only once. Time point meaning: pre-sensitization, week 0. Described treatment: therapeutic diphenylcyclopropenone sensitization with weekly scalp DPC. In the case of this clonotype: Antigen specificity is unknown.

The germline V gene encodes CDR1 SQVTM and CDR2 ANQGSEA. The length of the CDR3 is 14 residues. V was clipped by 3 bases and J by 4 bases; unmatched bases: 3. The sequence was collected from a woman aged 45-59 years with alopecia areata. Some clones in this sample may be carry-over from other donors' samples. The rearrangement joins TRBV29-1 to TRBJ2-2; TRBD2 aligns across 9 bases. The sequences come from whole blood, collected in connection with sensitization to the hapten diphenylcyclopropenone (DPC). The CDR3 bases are TGCAGCGTTGACAAACTAGCGGGCACCGGGGAGCTGTTTTTT. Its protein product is CSVDKLAGTGELFF.